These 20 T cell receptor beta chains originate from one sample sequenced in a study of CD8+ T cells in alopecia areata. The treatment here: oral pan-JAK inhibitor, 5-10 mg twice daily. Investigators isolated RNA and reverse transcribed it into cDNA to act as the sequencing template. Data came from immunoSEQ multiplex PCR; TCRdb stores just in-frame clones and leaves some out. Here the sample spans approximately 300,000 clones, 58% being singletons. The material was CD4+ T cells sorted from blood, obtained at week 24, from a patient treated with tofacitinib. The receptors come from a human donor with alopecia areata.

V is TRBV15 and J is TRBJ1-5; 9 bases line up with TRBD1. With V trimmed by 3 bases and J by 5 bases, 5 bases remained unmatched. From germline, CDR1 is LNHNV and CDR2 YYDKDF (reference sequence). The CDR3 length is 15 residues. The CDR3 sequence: CATSRDRGIYQPQHF. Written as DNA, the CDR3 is TGTGCCACCAGCAGGGACAGGGGAATTTATCAGCCCCAGCATTTT.

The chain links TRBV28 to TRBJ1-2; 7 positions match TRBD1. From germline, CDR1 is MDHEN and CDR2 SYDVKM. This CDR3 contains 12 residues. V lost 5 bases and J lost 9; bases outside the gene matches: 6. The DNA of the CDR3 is TGTGCCAGCAGTAGGGACAGACGAAGCTACACCTTC. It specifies CASSRDRRSYTF.

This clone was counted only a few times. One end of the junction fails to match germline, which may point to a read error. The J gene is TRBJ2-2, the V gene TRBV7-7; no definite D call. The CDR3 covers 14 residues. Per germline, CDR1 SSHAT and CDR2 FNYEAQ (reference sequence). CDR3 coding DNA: TGTGCTAGCAGCTTAGACGGGTACACCGGGGAGCTGTTTTTT. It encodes CASSLDGYTGELFF. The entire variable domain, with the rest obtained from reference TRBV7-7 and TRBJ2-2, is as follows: GAGVSQSPRYKVTKRGQDVTLRCDPISSHATLYWYQQALGQGPEFLTYFNYEAQPDKSGLPSDRFSAERPEGSISTLTIQRTEQRDSAMYRCASSLDGYTGELFFGEGSRLTVL.

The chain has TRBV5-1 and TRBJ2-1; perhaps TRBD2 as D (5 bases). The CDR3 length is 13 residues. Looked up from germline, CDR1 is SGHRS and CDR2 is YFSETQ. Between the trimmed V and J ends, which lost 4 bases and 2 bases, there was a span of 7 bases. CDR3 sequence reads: CASSPGTYNEQFF. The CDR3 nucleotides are TGCGCCAGCAGCCCCGGGACCTACAATGAGCAGTTCTTC.

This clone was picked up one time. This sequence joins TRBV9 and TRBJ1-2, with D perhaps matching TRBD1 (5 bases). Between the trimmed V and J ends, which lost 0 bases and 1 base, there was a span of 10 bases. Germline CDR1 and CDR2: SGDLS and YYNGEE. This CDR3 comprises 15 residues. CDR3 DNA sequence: TGTGCCAGCAGCGTAGACTGGGGCCATAACTATGGCTACACCTTC. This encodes CASSVDWGHNYGYTF.

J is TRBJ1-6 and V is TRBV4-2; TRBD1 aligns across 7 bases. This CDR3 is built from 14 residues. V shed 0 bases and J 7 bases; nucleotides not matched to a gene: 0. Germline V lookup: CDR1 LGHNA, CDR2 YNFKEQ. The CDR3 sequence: CASSQDRGNSPLHF. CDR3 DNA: TGTGCCAGCAGCCAAGACAGGGGGAATTCACCCCTCCACTTT.

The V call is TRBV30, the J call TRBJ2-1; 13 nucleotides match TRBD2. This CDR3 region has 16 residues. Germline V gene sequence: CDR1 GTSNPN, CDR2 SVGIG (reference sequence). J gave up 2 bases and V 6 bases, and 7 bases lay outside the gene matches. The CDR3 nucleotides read TGTGCCTGCCTAAAGGGGACTAGCGGGACCTACAATGAGCAGTTCTTC. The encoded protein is CACLKGTSGTYNEQFF.

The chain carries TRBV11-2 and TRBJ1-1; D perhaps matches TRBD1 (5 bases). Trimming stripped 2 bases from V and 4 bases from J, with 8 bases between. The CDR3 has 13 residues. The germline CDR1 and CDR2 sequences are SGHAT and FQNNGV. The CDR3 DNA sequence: TGTGCCAGCAGCTTATTTGGGGGCACTGAAGCTTTCTTT. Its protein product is CASSLFGGTEAFF.

The CDR3 bases are TGTGCCTGGAGTTCTAACAGGGGAGGGATGGCTTTCTTT. This encodes CAWSSNRGGMAFF. The J gene is TRBJ1-1, the V gene TRBV30, with 7 bases lining up with TRBD1. In germline, CDR1 is GTSNPN, CDR2 SVGIG (reference sequence). J lost 11 bases, V lost 2 bases, and 11 bases had no gene match. CDR3 length equals 13 residues.

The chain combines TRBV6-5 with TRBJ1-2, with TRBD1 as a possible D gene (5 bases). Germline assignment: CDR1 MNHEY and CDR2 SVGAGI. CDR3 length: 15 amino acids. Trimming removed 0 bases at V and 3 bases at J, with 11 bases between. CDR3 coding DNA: TGTGCCAGCAGTTACTCGCCCGGGGCGGACTATGGCTACACCTTC. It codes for CASSYSPGADYGYTF.

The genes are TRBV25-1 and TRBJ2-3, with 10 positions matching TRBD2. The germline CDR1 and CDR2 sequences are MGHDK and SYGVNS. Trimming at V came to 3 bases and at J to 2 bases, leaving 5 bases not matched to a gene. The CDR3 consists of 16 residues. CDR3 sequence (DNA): TGTGCCAGCAGTGAGCCAACTAGCGGGGACACAGATACGCAGTATTTT. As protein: CASSEPTSGDTDTQYF. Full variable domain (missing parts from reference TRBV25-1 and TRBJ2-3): EADIYQTPRYLVIGTGKKITLECSQTMGHDKMYWYQQDPGMELHLIHYSYGVNSTEKGDLSSESTVSRIRTEHFPLTLESARPSHTSQYLCASSEPTSGDTDTQYFGPGTRLTVL.

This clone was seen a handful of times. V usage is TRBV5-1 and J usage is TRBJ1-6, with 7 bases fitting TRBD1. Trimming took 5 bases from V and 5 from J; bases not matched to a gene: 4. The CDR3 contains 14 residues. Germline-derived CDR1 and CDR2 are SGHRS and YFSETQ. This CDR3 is CASRIDRDNSPLHF. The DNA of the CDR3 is TGCGCCAGCAGAATTGACAGGGATAATTCACCCCTCCACTTT.

The CDR3 protein is CSVEYDSNQPQHF. The CDR3 DNA sequence: TGCAGCGTTGAGTACGATAGCAATCAGCCCCAGCATTTT. V is TRBV29-1 and J is TRBJ1-5; no definite D call. Per germline, CDR1 SQVTM and CDR2 ANQGSEA. Trimming left V 3 bases short and J 0 bases short, with 6 bases between. The CDR3 has 13 residues.

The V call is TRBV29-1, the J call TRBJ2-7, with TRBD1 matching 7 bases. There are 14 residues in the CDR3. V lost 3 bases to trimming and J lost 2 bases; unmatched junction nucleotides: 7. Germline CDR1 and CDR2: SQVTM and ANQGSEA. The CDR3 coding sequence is TGCAGCGTTGATGGCGGGCAGGGGGCCTACGAGCAGTACTTC. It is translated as CSVDGGQGAYEQYF.

The CDR3 protein is CAWSGRLDQPQHF. The CDR3 nucleotides are TGTGCCTGGAGTGGCCGGTTAGATCAGCCCCAGCATTTT. J is TRBJ1-5 and V is TRBV30; the D is unclear. Per the germline V gene, CDR1 is GTSNPN and CDR2 is SVGIG (reference sequence). Trimming shortened V by 1 base and J by 5 bases, and 9 bases separated the two germline ends. The CDR3 length is 13 residues. The whole variable domain, filled in from reference TRBV30 and TRBJ1-5, reads SQTIHQWPATLVQPVGSPLSLECTVEGTSNPNLYWYRQAAGRGLQLLFYSVGIGQISSEVPQNLSASRPQDRQFILSSKKLLLSDSGFYLCAWSGRLDQPQHFGDGTRLSIL.

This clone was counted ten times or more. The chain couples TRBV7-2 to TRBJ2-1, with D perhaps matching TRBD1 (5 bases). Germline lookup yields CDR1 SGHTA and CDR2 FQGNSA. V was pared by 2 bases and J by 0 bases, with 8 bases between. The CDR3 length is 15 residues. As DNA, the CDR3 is TGTGCCAGCAGCTTACACAGGAGCTCCTACAATGAGCAGTTCTTC. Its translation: CASSLHRSSYNEQFF. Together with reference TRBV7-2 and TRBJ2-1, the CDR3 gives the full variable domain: GAGVSQSPSNKVTEKGKDVELRCDPISGHTALYWYRQSLGQGLEFLIYFQGNSAPDKSGLPSDRFSAERTGGSVSTLTIQRTQQEDSAVYLCASSLHRSSYNEQFFGPGTRLTVL.

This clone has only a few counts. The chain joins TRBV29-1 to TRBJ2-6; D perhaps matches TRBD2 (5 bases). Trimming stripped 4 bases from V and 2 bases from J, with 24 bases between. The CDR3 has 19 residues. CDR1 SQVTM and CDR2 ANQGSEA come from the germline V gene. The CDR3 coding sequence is TGCAGCGTTGCGAGGGATGGGCTCCGATGGGCCACTGGGGCCAACGTCCTGACTTTC. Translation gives CSVARDGLRWATGANVLTF.

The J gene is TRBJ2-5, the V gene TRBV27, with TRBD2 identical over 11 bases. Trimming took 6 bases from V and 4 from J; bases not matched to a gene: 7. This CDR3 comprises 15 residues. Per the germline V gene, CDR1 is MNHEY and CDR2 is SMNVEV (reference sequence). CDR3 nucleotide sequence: TGTGCCAGCAGCTCCTCTAGCGGGGGGATAGAGACCCAGTACTTC. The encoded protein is CASSSSSGGIETQYF.

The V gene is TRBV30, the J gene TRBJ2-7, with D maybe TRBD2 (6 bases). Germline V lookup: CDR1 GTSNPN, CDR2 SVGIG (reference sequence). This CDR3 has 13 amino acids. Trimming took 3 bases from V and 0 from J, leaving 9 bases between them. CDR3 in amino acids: CAWRRGGSYEQYF. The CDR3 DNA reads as TGTGCCTGGAGACGGGGAGGCTCCTACGAGCAGTACTTC.

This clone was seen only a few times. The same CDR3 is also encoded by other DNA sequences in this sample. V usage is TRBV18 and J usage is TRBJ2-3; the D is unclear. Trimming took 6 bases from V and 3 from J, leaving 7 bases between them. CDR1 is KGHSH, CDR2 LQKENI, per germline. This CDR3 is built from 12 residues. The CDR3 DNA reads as TGTGCCAGCTCCCCGAGGACAGATACGCAGTATTTT. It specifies CASSPRTDTQYF.